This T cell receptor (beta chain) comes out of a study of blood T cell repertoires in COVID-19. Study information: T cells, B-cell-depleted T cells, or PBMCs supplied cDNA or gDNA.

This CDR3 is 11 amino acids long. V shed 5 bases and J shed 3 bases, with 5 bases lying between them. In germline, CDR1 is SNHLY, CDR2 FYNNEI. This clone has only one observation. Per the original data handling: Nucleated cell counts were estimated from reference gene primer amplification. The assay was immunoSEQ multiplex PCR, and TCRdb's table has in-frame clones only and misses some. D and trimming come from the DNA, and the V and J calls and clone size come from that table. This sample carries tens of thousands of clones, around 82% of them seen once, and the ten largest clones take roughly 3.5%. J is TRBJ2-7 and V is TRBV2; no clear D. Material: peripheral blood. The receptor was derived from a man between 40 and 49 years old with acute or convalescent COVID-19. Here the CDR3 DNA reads TGTGCCAGCAGTTTCCTCTACGAGCAGTACTTC. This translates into CASSFLYEQYF. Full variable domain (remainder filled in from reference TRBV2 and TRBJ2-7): EPEVTQTPSHQVTQMGQEVILRCVPISNHLYFYWYRQILGQKVEFLVSFYNNEISEKSEIFDDQFSVERPDGSNFTLKIRSTKLEDSAMYFCASSFLYEQYFGPGTRLTVT.